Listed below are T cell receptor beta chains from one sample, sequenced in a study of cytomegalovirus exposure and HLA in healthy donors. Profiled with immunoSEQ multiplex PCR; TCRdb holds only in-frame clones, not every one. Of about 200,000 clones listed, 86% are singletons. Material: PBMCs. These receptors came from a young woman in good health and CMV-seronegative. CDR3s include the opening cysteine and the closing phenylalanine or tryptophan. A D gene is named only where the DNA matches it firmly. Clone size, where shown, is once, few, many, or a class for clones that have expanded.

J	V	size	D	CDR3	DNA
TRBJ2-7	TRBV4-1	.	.	CASSQASGRASEQYF	TGCGCCAGCAGCCAAGCCTCGGGCAGGGCTTCCGAGCAGTACTTC
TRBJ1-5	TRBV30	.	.	CAWSAPAPRGQPQHF	TGTGCCTGGAGTGCGCCAGCACCCAGGGGTCAGCCCCAGCATTTT
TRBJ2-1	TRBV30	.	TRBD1	CAWSRDRGHEQFF	TGTGCCTGGAGCCGGGACAGGGGCCATGAGCAGTTCTTC
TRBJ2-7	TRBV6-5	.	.	CASRPAGSYEQYF	TGTGCCAGCAGGCCCGCGGGCTCCTACGAGCAGTACTTC
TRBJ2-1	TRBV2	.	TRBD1	CASGDRGYNEQFF	TGTGCCAGCGGGGACAGGGGCTACAATGAGCAGTTCTTC
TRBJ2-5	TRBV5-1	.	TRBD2	CASSGGGTQETQYF	TGCGCCAGCAGCGGGGGAGGGACCCAAGAGACCCAGTACTTC
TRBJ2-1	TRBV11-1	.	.	CASSPGEANEQFF	TGTGCCAGCAGTCCCGGGGAGGCCAATGAGCAGTTCTTC
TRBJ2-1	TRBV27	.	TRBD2	CASSSTSAYVGEQFF	TGTGCCAGCAGTTCGACTAGCGCCTATGTCGGTGAGCAGTTCTTC
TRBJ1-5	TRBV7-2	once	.	CASSDDPGTPGAQHF	TGTGCCAGCAGCGACGACCCCGGGACACCAGGGGCCCAGCATTTT
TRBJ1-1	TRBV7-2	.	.	CASSLGQFTEAFF	TGTGCCAGCAGCTTAGGACAGTTCACTGAAGCTTTCTTT
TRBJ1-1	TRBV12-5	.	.	CASGLYRQVTEAFF	TGTGCTAGTGGTTTGTACCGACAGGTCACTGAAGCTTTCTTT
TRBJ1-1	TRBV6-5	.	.	CASSSSGQTNTEAFF	TGTGCCAGCAGTTCCTCCGGACAGACGAACACTGAAGCTTTCTTT
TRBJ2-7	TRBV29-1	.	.	CSVEDDPGEQYF	TGCAGCGTTGAAGATGACCCGGGCGAGCAGTACTTC
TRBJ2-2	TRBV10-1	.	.	CASSDPMEVFAPGELFF	TGCGCCAGCAGTGACCCAATGGAGGTCTTTGCCCCCGGGGAGCTGTTTTTT
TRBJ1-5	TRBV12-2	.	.	CASRLAQVSGTGPNNQPQHF	TGTGCAAGTCGCTTAGCGCAGGTGAGCGGGACAGGGCCAAACAATCAGCCCCAGCATTTT
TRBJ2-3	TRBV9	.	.	CASSPLGQAGGTDTQYF	TGTGCCAGCAGCCCCCTAGGGCAGGCCGGGGGCACAGATACGCAGTATTTT
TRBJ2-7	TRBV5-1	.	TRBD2	CASSRLAGDSYEQYF	TGCGCCAGCTCCCGACTAGCGGGGGACTCCTACGAGCAGTACTTC
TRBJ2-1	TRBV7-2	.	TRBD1	CASSSGTGMENEQFF	TGTGCCAGCAGCTCCGGGACAGGGATGGAGAATGAGCAGTTCTTC
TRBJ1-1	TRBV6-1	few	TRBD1	CASREGQANTEAFF	TGTGCCAGCAGGGAAGGACAGGCAAACACTGAAGCTTTCTTT
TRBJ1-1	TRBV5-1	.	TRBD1	CASSILTGLNTEAFF	TGCGCCAGCAGCATACTGACAGGGCTGAACACTGAAGCTTTCTTT
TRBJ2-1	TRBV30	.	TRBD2	CAWRTSGGQIYNEQFF	TGTGCCTGGAGGACTAGCGGGGGCCAGATTTACAATGAGCAGTTCTTC
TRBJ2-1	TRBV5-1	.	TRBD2	CASSLGLAGASSYNEQFF	TGCGCCAGCAGCTTAGGACTAGCGGGGGCCAGCTCCTACAATGAGCAGTTCTTC
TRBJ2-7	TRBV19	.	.	CASRATSGTGSYEQYF	TGTGCCAGTAGGGCCACTAGCGGGACAGGGTCCTACGAGCAGTACTTC
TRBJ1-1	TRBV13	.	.	CASSQGGNEAFF	TGTGCCAGCAGCCAAGGGGGTAATGAAGCTTTCTTT
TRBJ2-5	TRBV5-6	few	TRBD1	CASSLVGQGLQETQYF	TGTGCCAGCAGCTTGGTGGGACAGGGACTCCAAGAGACCCAGTACTTC
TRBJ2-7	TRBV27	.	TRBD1	CASSLHSDRGFEQYF	TGTGCCAGCAGTTTGCATTCTGACAGGGGGTTCGAGCAGTACTTC
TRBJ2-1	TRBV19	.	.	CASSPGHGPRHEQFF	TGTGCCAGTAGTCCAGGACACGGGCCGCGGCATGAGCAGTTCTTC
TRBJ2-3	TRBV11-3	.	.	CASSEADTQYF	TGTGCCAGCAGCGAGGCAGATACGCAGTATTTT
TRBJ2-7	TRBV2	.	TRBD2	CASQLAVEQYF	TGTGCCAGCCAACTAGCGGTAGAGCAGTACTTC
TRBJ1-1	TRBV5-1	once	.	CASRPAGTEAFF	TGCGCCAGCAGACCTGCCGGGACTGAAGCTTTCTTT
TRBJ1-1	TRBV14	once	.	CASSQVRGWNTEAFF	TGTGCCAGCAGCCAAGTCAGGGGTTGGAACACTGAAGCTTTCTTT